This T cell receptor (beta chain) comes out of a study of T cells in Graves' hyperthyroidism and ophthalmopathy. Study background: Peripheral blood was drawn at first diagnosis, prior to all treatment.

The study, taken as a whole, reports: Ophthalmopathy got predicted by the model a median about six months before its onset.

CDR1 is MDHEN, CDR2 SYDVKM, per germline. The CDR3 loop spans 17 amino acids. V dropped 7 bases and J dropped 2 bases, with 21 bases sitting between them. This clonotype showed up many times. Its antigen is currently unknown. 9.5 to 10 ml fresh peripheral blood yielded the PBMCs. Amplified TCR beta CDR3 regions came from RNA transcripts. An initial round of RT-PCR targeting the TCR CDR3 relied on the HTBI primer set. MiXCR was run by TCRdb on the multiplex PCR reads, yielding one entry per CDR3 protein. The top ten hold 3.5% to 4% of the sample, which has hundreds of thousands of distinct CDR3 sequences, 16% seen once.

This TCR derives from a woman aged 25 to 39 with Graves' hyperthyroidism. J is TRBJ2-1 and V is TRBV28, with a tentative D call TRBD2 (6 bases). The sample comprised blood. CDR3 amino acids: CASTSNTGLPTYNEQFF. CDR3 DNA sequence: TGTGCCAGCACCTCCAATACGGGACTTCCCACCTACAATGAGCAGTTCTTC.